The 21 T cell receptor beta chains listed next were all sequenced from one sample in a study of identical twins. One entry per CDR3 protein results from TCRdb running MiXCR on the 5' RACE reads. The sample holds about 730,000 distinct CDR3 sequences, 21% seen once. These records were also assigned to another study, of T cells expressing NK-cell markers.

The sample comprised PBMCs. The receptors come from a woman aged 18-30 years in good health.

V usage is TRBV9 and J usage is TRBJ1-2; tentatively, D is TRBD1 (6 bases). The CDR3 covers 15 residues. Germline CDR1 is SGDLS and CDR2 is YYNGEE. Trimming shortened V by 5 bases and J by 5 bases, and 19 bases separated the two germline ends. The CDR3 DNA sequence: TGTGCCAGCAGGAATAACCCGACAGGCCCATATGGCTACACCTTC. Translated, it gives CASRNNPTGPYGYTF.

Many counts were recorded for this clonotype. The J gene is TRBJ2-7, the V gene TRBV29-1, with 12 bases that match TRBD1. Germline loops: CDR1 SQVTM, CDR2 ANQGSEA. V dropped 7 bases and J dropped 3; count of bases not matched to a gene: 4. The CDR3 is 13 residues long. The CDR3 loop reads CSGGTGGGYEQYF. In DNA, the CDR3 is TGCAGCGGTGGGACAGGGGGCGGCTACGAGCAGTACTTC.

The table lists this clonotype with a few counts. CDR3 DNA: TGCAGTGCTCGGGACCCTGGTGGGGGTTTTTATGGCTACACCTTC. This sequence encodes CSARDPGGGFYGYTF. The chain carries TRBV20-1 and TRBJ1-2; D might be TRBD1 (5 bases). The germline V gene encodes CDR1 DFQATT and CDR2 SNEGSKA (reference sequence). V was trimmed by 5 bases and J by 5 bases, leaving 21 bases between them. The CDR3 loop spans 15 amino acids.

The table lists this clonotype with a few counts. The chain combines TRBV6-5 with TRBJ2-1, with TRBD2 identical over 11 bases. V trimming: 1 base; J trimming: 9 bases; junction bases outside the gene matches: 5. The germline gives CDR1 MNHEY, CDR2 SVGAGI. CDR3 length: 15 amino acids. CDR3 nucleotide sequence: TGTGCCAGCAGTTACTTACTAGCGGGGGCCCCTGAGCAGTTCTTC. Encoded protein: CASSYLLAGAPEQFF.

This clonotype appeared a few times. The chain joins TRBV20-1 to TRBJ2-7; D is ambiguous. Between the trimmed V and J ends, which lost 4 bases and 4 bases, there was a span of 14 bases. CDR3 length: 13 amino acids. Germline-derived CDR1 and CDR2 are DFQATT and SNEGSKA (reference sequence). CDR3 protein: CSAKNPNTYEQYF. The CDR3 region has the DNA TGCAGTGCTAAAAACCCAAATACATACGAGCAGTACTTC.

There are a few counts of this clonotype. CDR3 sequence: CAITETGVGETQYF. The CDR3 DNA follows: TGTGCCATCACGGAGACAGGGGTAGGCGAGACCCAGTACTTC. The chain carries TRBV10-3 and TRBJ2-5; 8 nucleotides align to TRBD1. The CDR3 extends over 14 amino acids. V shed 7 bases and J 5 bases; nucleotides not matched to a gene: 9. Germline CDR1 ENHRY, CDR2 SYGVKD.

This clonotype was found a few times. The chain carries TRBV29-1 and TRBJ1-2; D unresolved. The CDR3 has 12 amino acids. Trimming took 7 bases from V and 0 from J, leaving 9 bases between them. CDR1 SQVTM and CDR2 ANQGSEA come from the germline V gene. CDR3 region: CSGAPANYGYTF. The CDR3 nucleotides read TGCAGCGGAGCCCCCGCTAACTATGGCTACACCTTC.

This clonotype was found a few times. The chain employs TRBV6-2 or TRBV6-3 and TRBJ2-5, with TRBD2 identical over 9 bases. This CDR3 has 15 amino acids. The junction had 8 bases not matched to a gene; V was cut back by 4 bases and J by 5 bases. Germline assignment: CDR1 MNHEY and CDR2 SVGEGT. The CDR3 region is CASSLMRGGAETQYF. The CDR3 nucleotides read TGTGCCAGCAGTTTAATGCGGGGGGGCGCGGAGACCCAGTACTTC.

The chain recombines TRBV18 with TRBJ2-3, with D uncertain. This CDR3 is built from 13 residues. Trimming left V 3 bases short and J 4 bases short, with 8 bases between. Germline V gene data show CDR1 as KGHSH and CDR2 as LQKENI. CDR3 residues: CASSPQSPDTQYF. Here the CDR3 DNA reads TGTGCCAGCTCACCCCAAAGTCCAGATACGCAGTATTTT.

V is TRBV5-1 and J is TRBJ2-1; 12 nucleotides line up with TRBD2. Germline-derived CDR1 and CDR2 are SGHRS and YFSETQ. V was clipped by 6 bases and J by 5 bases; unmatched bases: 3. This CDR3 has 14 amino acids. CDR3 residues: CASTRTSGDNEQFF. The CDR3 DNA sequence: TGCGCCAGCACCAGGACTAGCGGGGACAATGAGCAGTTCTTC.

This clonotype was found many times. This sequence joins TRBV20-1 and TRBJ2-3; D is possibly TRBD1 or TRBD2 (6 bases each). CDR1 and CDR2 (germline): DFQATT, SNEGSKA (reference sequence). The CDR3 consists of 12 residues. With 2 bases removed from V and 12 bases from J, the gap between germline ends came to 15 bases. The CDR3 DNA sequence: TGCAGTGCTAGATCCGGGGGCTGGATTCAGTATTTT. Amino acids: CSARSGGWIQYF.

This clonotype occurred a few times. The CDR3 is CSARDPAEYGGGYTF. In nucleotides, the CDR3 is TGCAGTGCTAGAGATCCGGCAGAGTATGGGGGTGGCTACACCTTC. The chain carries TRBV20-1 and TRBJ1-2; the D gene is possibly TRBD1 (5 bases). Trimming took 0 bases from V and 7 from J, leaving 18 bases between them. This CDR3 region has 15 residues. The V gene's germline CDR1 is DFQATT and CDR2 SNEGSKA (reference sequence).

A few counts support this clonotype. The rearrangement joins TRBV20-1 to TRBJ2-1; 11 bases are shared with TRBD2. Germline V gives CDR1 DFQATT, CDR2 SNEGSKA (reference sequence). CDR3 length equals 14 residues. Losses at the gene ends were 4 bases for V and 8 bases for J; bases not matched to a gene: 7. CDR3 DNA sequence: TGCAGTGCTAAAATAGCGGGGGGGCGCCATGAGCAGTTCTTC. It encodes CSAKIAGGRHEQFF.

This clonotype was found many times. The V and J genes are TRBV20-1 and TRBJ1-6; the D gene is possibly TRBD1 (5 bases). The CDR3 has 13 residues. The germline V gene has CDR1 DFQATT and CDR2 SNEGSKA (reference sequence). The V and J ends lost 0 bases and 13 bases respectively, with 13 bases between them. CDR3 sequence reads: CSARDVSTGPLHF. CDR3 bases: TGCAGTGCTAGAGATGTCAGCACAGGTCCCCTCCACTTT.

This clonotype occurred many times. The chain recombines TRBV20-1 with TRBJ2-1; D is perhaps TRBD2 (5 bases). Deletions cut 5 bases from V and 8 bases from J, with 19 bases between. The CDR3 is made up of 14 amino acids. The germline V gene has CDR1 DFQATT and CDR2 SNEGSKA (reference sequence). CDR3 bases: TGCAGTGCTCCCGGACTCCCGCGGTATGATGAGCAGTTCTTC. Amino acids: CSAPGLPRYDEQFF.

The V and J genes are TRBV6-2 or TRBV6-3 and TRBJ2-7; TRBD2 matches at 7 bases. Germline loops: CDR1 MNHEY, CDR2 SVGEGT. The CDR3 is 15 amino acids. V was pared by 4 bases and J by 3 bases, with 9 bases of the junction left unmatched. CDR3 nucleotides: TGTGCCAGCAGTTCCCCGGGACTAATCGACTACGAGCAGTACTTC. Encoded protein: CASSSPGLIDYEQYF.

The chain joins TRBV7-2 to TRBJ2-1; D is uncertain. The CDR3 runs to 13 residues. The V gene lost 5 bases and the J gene lost 3 bases, with 8 bases spanning the gap. CDR1 is SGHTA, CDR2 FQGNSA, per germline. The CDR3 region is CASSAQSYNEQFF. The CDR3 DNA reads TGTGCCAGCAGCGCCCAGAGCTACAATGAGCAGTTCTTC.

This chain connects TRBV27 to TRBJ2-7; D is uncertain. CDR1 is MNHEY, CDR2 SMNVEV, per germline (reference sequence). The CDR3 spans 13 residues. Trimming shortened V by 2 bases and J by 3 bases, and 8 bases separated the two germline ends. The CDR3 DNA reads as TGTGCCAGCAGTTTAGCGGCCCACTACGAGCAGTACTTC. Translation: CASSLAAHYEQYF.

This chain joins TRBV29-1 and TRBJ2-1; TRBD1 matches 7 bases. The V segment lost 3 bases and the J segment 7 bases; nucleotides outside the gene matches: 3. Germline-derived CDR1 and CDR2 are SQVTM and ANQGSEA. The CDR3 runs 12 residues. DNA of the CDR3: TGCAGCGTTGACAAGGGGGCGAATGAGCAGTTCTTC. Translated: CSVDKGANEQFF.

The chain has TRBV4-1 and TRBJ2-7; D is undetermined. The germline V gene has CDR1 MGHRA and CDR2 YSYEKL. The CDR3 has 13 amino acids. V was shortened by 0 bases and J by 4 bases, with 7 bases between the two germline ends. The CDR3 region is CASSQESRYEQYF. Written as DNA, the CDR3 is TGCGCCAGCAGCCAAGAGAGCCGATACGAGCAGTACTTC.

The chain uses TRBV18 and TRBJ2-1; 12 bases map to TRBD2. Germline V CDR1 and CDR2: KGHSH, LQKENI. The length of the CDR3 is 15 residues. V lost 4 bases to trimming and J lost 7 bases; unmatched junction nucleotides: 5. This chain's CDR3 is CASSRTSGIINEQFF. The CDR3 DNA sequence: TGTGCCAGCTCACGGACTAGCGGGATCATAAATGAGCAGTTCTTC.